Included here is one T cell receptor (beta chain) sequence, with context. Its specificity is not known. This sample stems from a study of blood T cells in healthy people across ages. General study findings and limits: Naive T cell percentage and TCR beta diversity correlated strongly.

The ends were cut back, 2 bases at V and 7 bases at J, with 12 bases in the middle. The CDR3 spans 13 residues. Germline CDR1 is SGHTA and CDR2 is FQGTGA. Roughly 10 milliliters of peripheral blood were drawn from each donor into EDTA-treated tubes. A second PCR, run for about 7 to 11 cycles, used a sample-barcoded 5' primer plus a J-beta primer mix. In TCRdb, the 5' RACE reads were re-called with MiXCR into one record per CDR3 protein. The sample has hundreds of thousands of distinct CDR3 sequences; approximately 48% are singletons. The origin of this receptor is a man aged 55-75 years in good health. Sequenced: blood. This chain joins TRBV7-3 and TRBJ2-7; tentative D call: TRBD1 (5 bases). The CDR3 DNA reads as TGTGCCAGCAGCTTACCCCCGGACAATGAGCAGTACTTC. This codes for CASSLPPDNEQYF.